This entry describes one TCR beta chain. Its specificity is not known. The data are from a study of Ad26.COV2.S vaccination and SARS-CoV-2 variants. TCRdb's table, derived via immunoSEQ multiplex PCR, lists solely in-frame clones and lacks some. The sample consists of 350,000 to 500,000 clones, 85% to 90% of them appearing once. Study outcomes and limitations: In vaccinated individuals, spike-specific CD8+ and CD4+ T cell responses reportedly displayed substantial breadth.

The treatment: some 19 received Ad26.COV2.S at low or high dose, single or two shots; 5 received placebo; per-sample allocation not given. Repertoires come from day 63 after the first vaccine or placebo injection. J was trimmed by 8 bases and V by 5 bases; bases with no gene match: 12. The CDR3 length is 15 residues. The V gene's germline CDR1 is SGHTA and CDR2 FQGNSA. The chain combines TRBV7-2 with TRBJ1-3; 7 bases are a match to TRBD1. This material consisted of peripheral blood, taken in a trial of Ad26.COV2.S vaccine versus placebo. This TCR was recovered from a person between 18 and 59 years old who received the Ad26.COV2.S COVID-19 vaccine or a placebo. CDR3 in DNA: TGTGCCAGCAGCCTATTCGAGGCAGGGGGGTACACCATATATTTT. As protein: CASSLFEAGGYTIYF.